This T cell receptor (beta chain) was sequenced during a study of identical twins. This clonotype came up many times. MiXCR, applied by TCRdb to the 5' RACE reads, yields one record per CDR3 protein. The data contain around 480,000 distinct CDR3 sequences, over 11% of them singletons. Trimming removed 0 bases from V and 7 bases from J, with 14 bases in between. The germline V gene encodes CDR1 MGHRA and CDR2 YSYEKL. This CDR3 has 15 amino acids. This same sample was also taken into another study, of yellow fever vaccine responses in identical twins.

The sequence came from a woman younger than 35 in good health. This chain links TRBV4-1 with TRBJ2-3; D gene ambiguous. Specimen: CD4+ T cells sorted from blood. The CDR3 protein is CASSQDLVRSHTQYF. CDR3 DNA: TGCGCCAGCAGCCAAGATTTGGTCAGATCCCATACGCAGTATTTT.